This T cell receptor beta chain is drawn from a study of CD4 and CD8 cells across lung adenocarcinoma regions. TCRdb passed the PCR reads through MiXCR, listing each CDR3 protein once. The sample gives 8,000 to 10,000 distinct CDR3 sequences, about 45% of which show up once; around 19% is in the top ten. Germline assignment: CDR1 MNHEY and CDR2 SVGAGI. The CDR3 loop spans 11 amino acids. Localized lung adenocarcinoma, a non-small cell lung cancer, affected the donors. The source of this sequence is a female donor with lung adenocarcinoma. The CD4 and CD8 labels of this study may be unreliable. The sample was CD4+ T cells from the margin of a lung tumor. The gene calls are TRBV6-5 and TRBJ2-4; D unresolved. Judging by the DNA end, TRBJ2-7 fits better; the J call may be wrong. CDR3 residues: CASSYSGEQYF. CDR3 nucleotide sequence: TGTGCCAGCAGTTACTCAGGCGAGCAGTACTTC.